This record covers a single TCR beta chain. This entry comes from a study of shared clonotypes between healthy human individuals. The CDR3 is 15 residues long. V lost 2 bases, J lost 5 bases, and 15 bases lay in between. CDR1 and CDR2 (germline): MNHNY, SVGAGI (reference sequence). TCRdb's copy holds only in-frame clones and misses some; the assay was immunoSEQ multiplex PCR. The sample gives about 1.5 million clones, under 99% of which show up once; roughly 0.45% is in the top ten. Specimen: naive CD4+ T cells sorted from blood. Subset denoted: CD45RA+ positively selected. This clonotype originated in a young man in good health. The V call is TRBV6-6, the J call TRBJ1-2, with D tentatively TRBD1 (6 bases). The CDR3 region is CASSYDYRANYGYTF. The CDR3 DNA reads TGTGCCAGCAGTTACGACTACAGGGCGAATTATGGCTACACCTTC.